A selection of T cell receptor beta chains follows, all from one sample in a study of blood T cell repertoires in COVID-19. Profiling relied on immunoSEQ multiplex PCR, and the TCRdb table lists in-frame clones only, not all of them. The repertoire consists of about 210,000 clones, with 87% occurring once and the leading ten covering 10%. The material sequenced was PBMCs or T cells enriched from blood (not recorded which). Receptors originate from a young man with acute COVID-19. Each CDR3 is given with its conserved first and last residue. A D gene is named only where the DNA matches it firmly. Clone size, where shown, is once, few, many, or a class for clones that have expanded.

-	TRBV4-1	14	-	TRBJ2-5	CASSRGQYQETQYF	TGCGCCAGCAGCCGAGGACAGTACCAAGAGACCCAGTACTTC
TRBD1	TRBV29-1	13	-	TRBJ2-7	CSVGGTAAYEQYF	TGCAGCGTTGGGGGGACAGCAGCCTACGAGCAGTACTTC
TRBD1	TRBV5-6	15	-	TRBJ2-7	CASSLGQAYSYEQYF	TGTGCCAGCAGTCTGGGACAGGCCTACTCCTACGAGCAGTACTTC
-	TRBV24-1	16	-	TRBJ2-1	CATSEYREYGRNEQFF	TGTGCCACCAGTGAGTATCGGGAGTACGGTCGCAATGAGCAGTTCTTC
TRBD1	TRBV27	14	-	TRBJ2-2	CASSLGTGTGELFF	TGTGCCAGCAGTTTAGGGACAGGGACCGGGGAGCTGTTTTTT
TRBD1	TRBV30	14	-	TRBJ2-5	CAWSGRQGWETQYF	TGTGCCTGGAGTGGAAGACAGGGGTGGGAGACCCAGTACTTC
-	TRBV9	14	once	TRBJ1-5	CASSVGTGNQPQHF	TGTGCCAGCAGCGTAGGAACAGGGAATCAGCCCCAGCATTTT
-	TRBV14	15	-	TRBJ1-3	CASRKTGAGGNTIYF	TGTGCCAGCAGAAAGACAGGCGCCGGTGGAAACACCATATATTTT
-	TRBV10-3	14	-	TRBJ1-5	CAISEQGGNQPQHF	TGTGCCATCAGCGAACAGGGTGGCAATCAGCCCCAGCATTTT
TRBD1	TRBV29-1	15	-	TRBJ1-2	CSVSTNRGENYGYTF	TGCAGCGTATCGACCAACAGGGGAGAAAACTATGGCTACACCTTC
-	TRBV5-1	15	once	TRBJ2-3	CASSPQGGSADTQYF	TGCGCCAGCAGCCCTCAGGGAGGAAGCGCAGATACGCAGTATTTT
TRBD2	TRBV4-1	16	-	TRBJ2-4	CASSQTHSGNENIQYF	TGCGCCAGCAGCCAAACCCACAGCGGGAACGAAAACATTCAGTACTTC
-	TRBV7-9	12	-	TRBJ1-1	CASSNPGIEAFF	TGTGCCAGCAGCAACCCAGGGATTGAAGCTTTCTTT
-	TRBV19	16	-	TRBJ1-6	CASSTSPVGYNSPLHF	TGTGCCAGTAGCACCTCTCCCGTCGGTTATAATTCACCCCTCCACTTT
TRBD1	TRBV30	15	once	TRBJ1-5	CAWNRGGNSNQPQHF	TGTGCCTGGAACAGGGGAGGCAATAGCAATCAGCCCCAGCATTTT
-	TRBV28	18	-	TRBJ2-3	CASSPATIPGMSTDTQYF	TGTGCCAGCAGTCCAGCGACCATCCCGGGGATGAGCACAGATACGCAGTATTTT